The rows below give T cell receptor beta chains drawn from one sample of a study of cytomegalovirus exposure and HLA in healthy donors. Using immunoSEQ multiplex PCR, the repertoire was profiled, and TCRdb retains in-frame clones only, with some absent. The table has roughly 80,000 clones, less than 80% seen once. Source material: PBMCs. These receptors came from a woman aged 45-65 years in good health and CMV-seropositive. CDR3s include the opening cysteine and the closing phenylalanine or tryptophan. D genes are given only for firm matches. Size is omitted from some rows. Given values are once, few, many or a class for expanded clones.

j_call d_call v_call clone_size cdr3_aa cdr3_nt
TRBJ1-1 TRBD1 TRBV9 few CASSSGTGNTEAFF TGTGCCAGCAGCTCCGGGACAGGGAACACTGAAGCTTTCTTT
TRBJ1-2 - TRBV7-9 few CASSLTSTFYGYTF TGTGCCAGCAGCTTAACGTCGACTTTCTATGGCTACACCTTC
TRBJ2-1 TRBD2 TRBV7-2 - CASSSKTSGGRNEQFF TGTGCCAGCAGCTCTAAGACTAGCGGGGGGCGGAATGAGCAGTTCTTC
TRBJ2-2 - TRBV5-6 - CASSDSGVYTGELFF TGTGCCAGCAGCGACTCGGGGGTCTATACCGGGGAGCTGTTTTTT
TRBJ1-1 TRBD1 TRBV9 - CASSVRTGAEAFF TGTGCCAGCAGCGTACGGACAGGGGCCGAAGCTTTCTTT
TRBJ2-3 - TRBV9 - CASSVDGVGDTQYF TGTGCCAGCAGCGTAGACGGGGTTGGAGATACGCAGTATTTT
TRBJ1-5 TRBD1 TRBV28 - CASSLLKGAGHF TGTGCCAGCAGTTTATTGAAGGGGGCCGGACATTTT
TRBJ1-1 - TRBV18 - CASSPARGAGNTEAFF TGTGCCAGCTCACCCGCACGGGGGGCCGGGAACACTGAAGCTTTCTTT
TRBJ1-2 TRBD1 TRBV10-3 - CATHDRELVLYTF TGTGCCACTCACGACAGGGAACTGGTTCTCTACACCTTC
TRBJ1-2 - TRBV2 - CASSESSGRPF TGTGCCAGCAGTGAATCCTCGGGAAGGCCCTTC
TRBJ2-3 TRBD1 TRBV19 few CASSSDRGYGTDTQYF TGTGCCAGTAGTTCAGACAGGGGATACGGCACAGATACGCAGTATTTT
TRBJ2-7 TRBD1 TRBV9 few CASSVETGYEQYF TGTGCCAGCAGCGTGGAGACAGGGTACGAGCAGTACTTC
TRBJ2-7 TRBD2 TRBV7-9 once CASSSPGLAGAASSYEQYF TGTGCCAGCAGCTCGCCGGGACTAGCGGGGGCCGCGAGCTCCTACGAGCAGTACTTC
TRBJ2-7 TRBD1 TRBV25-1 - CATAPGRQGAYEQYF TGTGCCACCGCTCCCGGTCGACAGGGGGCCTACGAGCAGTACTTC
TRBJ2-3 - TRBV7-9 - CSWRGREDTQYF TGTTCCTGGCGGGGCCGGGAAGATACGCAGTATTTT
TRBJ2-1 - TRBV6-1 few CASSDPGEQFF TGTGCCAGCAGTGACCCCGGTGAGCAGTTCTTC
TRBJ2-5 - TRBV5-1 - CASSPGSLETQYF TGCGCCAGCAGCCCGGGAAGCCTAGAGACCCAGTACTTC
TRBJ2-1 - TRBV30 - CAWSTGLGSGEQFF TGTGCCTGGTCCACTGGGCTGGGGAGCGGTGAGCAGTTCTTC
TRBJ1-4 - TRBV6-1 - CASSPSSTPGKLFF TGTGCCAGCAGCCCTAGCTCGACACCGGGAAAACTGTTTTTT
TRBJ1-2 TRBD1 TRBV2 - CASSDGTGGWDGYTF TGTGCCAGCAGTGATGGGACAGGGGGCTGGGATGGCTACACCTTC
TRBJ2-1 TRBD1 TRBV7-9 - CASRPDRGPNNEQFF TGTGCCAGCAGACCGGACAGGGGACCCAACAATGAGCAGTTCTTC
TRBJ2-1 TRBD1 TRBV7-3 - CASSPRQGTYNEQFF TGTGCCAGCAGCCCCAGACAGGGGACCTACAATGAGCAGTTCTTC
TRBJ2-3 TRBD2 TRBV5-1 once CASSLVGSGGGTDTQYF TGCGCCAGCAGCTTGGTGGGTAGCGGGGGTGGCACAGATACGCAGTATTTT
TRBJ1-2 - TRBV6-5 - CASTKEGGQGYGYTF TGTGCCAGCACTAAGGAGGGAGGCCAAGGCTATGGCTACACCTTC
TRBJ1-1 TRBD1 TRBV6-1 - CASLWGQGGTEAFF TGTGCCAGCCTGTGGGGACAGGGTGGCACTGAAGCTTTCTTT
TRBJ1-1 - TRBV4-2 - CASSQGWGAEAFF TGTGCCAGCAGCCAAGGTTGGGGCGCTGAAGCTTTCTTT
TRBJ1-1 TRBD1 TRBV11-3 few CASSPGDSTEAFF TGTGCCAGCAGCCCTGGGGACAGCACTGAAGCTTTCTTT
TRBJ2-3 - TRBV5-1 few CASSLEGGVSTDTQYF TGCGCCAGCAGCTTGGAAGGCGGGGTTAGCACAGATACGCAGTATTTT
TRBJ1-1 - TRBV11-2 many CASSLQTGTEAFF TGTGCCAGCAGCCTGCAGACTGGCACTGAAGCTTTCTTT
TRBJ2-1 TRBD1 TRBV7-9 - CASSYLRQGGEQFF TGTGCCAGCAGTTACCTTAGACAGGGGGGTGAGCAGTTCTTC
TRBJ2-1 TRBD2 TRBV27 - CASSVLTSGGFNEQFF TGTGCCAGCAGTGTCCTGACTAGCGGGGGCTTCAATGAGCAGTTCTTC
TRBJ1-5 - TRBV5-3 - CARSSSRTALQGQPQHF TGTGCCAGAAGCTCATCCAGGACAGCCCTACAGGGACAGCCCCAGCATTTT
TRBJ2-1 TRBD2 TRBV2 - CASRGQRGFF TGTGCCAGCAGGGGGCAGCGGGGGTTCTTC
TRBJ2-7 - TRBV11-2 - CASSLEAAYEQYF TGTGCCAGCAGCTTAGAAGCTGCCTACGAGCAGTACTTC
TRBJ2-3 - TRBV5-8 - CASSLGLRETDTQYF TGTGCCAGCAGCTTGGGTCTAAGAGAGACAGATACGCAGTATTTT
TRBJ1-1 - TRBV29-1 once CSVEVGTRTEAFF TGCAGCGTTGAAGTCGGTACGAGGACTGAAGCTTTCTTT
TRBJ1-1 TRBD1 TRBV7-8 few CASSLTGGNTEAFF TGTGCCAGCAGCTTGACAGGGGGAAACACTGAAGCTTTCTTT
TRBJ2-5 - TRBV27 - CASSSRGTQYF TGTGCCAGCAGCTCACGCGGGACCCAGTACTTC
TRBJ1-5 - TRBV7-8 - CASSPGGYSNQPQHF TGTGCCAGCAGCCCCGGGGGTTATAGCAATCAGCCCCAGCATTTT
TRBJ1-4 - TRBV2 - CASSEEGIEKLFF TGTGCCAGCAGTGAAGAGGGGATTGAAAAACTGTTTTTT
TRBJ2-1 TRBD2 TRBV6-4 once CASSDTSGGAHEQFF TGTGCCAGCAGTGATACTAGCGGGGGGGCCCATGAGCAGTTCTTC
TRBJ2-5 TRBD2 TRBV7-3 - CASSALGGGAETQYF TGTGCCAGCAGCGCCCTAGGCGGGGGGGCAGAGACCCAGTACTTC
TRBJ2-1 TRBD2 TRBV7-9 - CASSSLAGATYNEQFF TGTGCCAGCAGCTCCTTAGCGGGGGCCACCTACAATGAGCAGTTCTTC
TRBJ2-5 - TRBV13 - CASSTGLIQETQYF TGTGCCAGCAGCACCGGACTCATACAAGAGACCCAGTACTTC
TRBJ2-3 TRBD1 TRBV5-1 - CASSLGTGDTDTQYF TGCGCCAGCAGTTTAGGGACAGGGGACACAGATACGCAGTATTTT
TRBJ2-3 - TRBV6-4 few CASSRDLPDTQYF TGTGCCAGCAGTCGGGACTTACCAGATACGCAGTATTTT
TRBJ2-2 TRBD1 TRBV9 few CASSSQGALTGELFF TGTGCCAGCAGCTCACAGGGGGCGCTCACCGGGGAGCTGTTTTTT
TRBJ2-7 TRBD1 TRBV27 - CASSFVLGQGAREQYF TGTGCCAGCAGTTTCGTGTTGGGACAGGGGGCTCGGGAGCAGTACTTC
TRBJ2-2 - TRBV7-2 once CASSFTPNTGELFF TGTGCCAGCAGCTTTACACCTAACACCGGGGAGCTGTTTTTT
TRBJ1-1 - TRBV15 - CATSRDYLEPGAFF TGTGCCACCAGCAGAGATTACCTCGAACCGGGAGCTTTCTTT
TRBJ2-2 - TRBV9 once CASSQGGHAGTGELFF TGTGCCAGCAGCCAGGGGGGTCATGCAGGGACCGGGGAGCTGTTTTTT
TRBJ2-1 TRBD2 TRBV7-3 few CASSERGGGNEQFF TGTGCCAGCAGCGAGCGGGGGGGCGGCAATGAGCAGTTCTTC
TRBJ1-4 TRBD1 TRBV5-1 - CASSREGGGTNEKLFF TGCGCCAGCAGCCGCGAAGGAGGGGGCACTAATGAAAAACTGTTTTTT
TRBJ1-3 - TRBV9 - CASSVVGIGNTIYF TGTGCCAGCAGCGTCGTGGGCATTGGAAACACCATATATTTT
TRBJ1-1 - TRBV7-6 - CASSLEQVMNTEAFF TGTGCCAGCAGCTTAGAACAGGTGATGAACACTGAAGCTTTCTTT
TRBJ2-7 - TRBV7-2 - CASSLTPSNYEQYF TGTGCCAGCAGCTTAACTCCAAGTAACTACGAGCAGTACTTC
TRBJ2-3 - TRBV7-3 once CASSSTVIDTQYF TGTGCCAGCAGCTCGACAGTTATCGATACGCAGTATTTT